This passage covers 5 T cell receptor beta chains from one sample sequenced in a study of cytomegalovirus exposure and HLA in healthy donors. The primer mix had 60 Vbeta and 13 Jbeta primers. The method was immunoSEQ multiplex PCR; TCRdb's version includes in-frame clones alone and lacks a portion of them. The sample records fewer than 200,000 clones, around four fifths being singletons. Sequencing was performed on PBMCs. These receptors were obtained from a man aged 25-45 years in good health and CMV-seronegative.

This chain links TRBV1 with TRBJ2-7; the table's TRBD2 call for D was not verified on the DNA. TRBV1 is tagged as a pseudogene. The CDR3 extends over 15 amino acids. The CDR3 DNA reads as TGCACCAGCAGCCAAGTTTTACGGGGGTCCGAAGAGCAGTACTTC. Protein sequence: CTSSQVLRGSEEQYF.

The chain carries TRBV2 and TRBJ2-1; TRBD2 matches at 9 bases. CDR1 and CDR2 from the germline V gene are SNHLY and FYNNEI. The CDR3 loop spans 15 amino acids. After removal of 6 bases from V and 7 bases from J, the junction contained 10 bases not matched to a gene. CDR3 DNA sequence: TGTGCCAGCAGAGGATCTAGCGGGACCAGTAATGAGCAGTTCTTC. The encoded protein is CASRGSSGTSNEQFF.

Of note for this clone: One end of the junction does not line up with germline, which may come from a read error. The CDR3 loop reads CASSSGETQYF. DNA for the CDR3: TGTGCTAGCAGCTCAGGGGAGACCCAGTACTTC. The chain has TRBV7-7 and TRBJ2-5, with D maybe TRBD1 (5 bases). The CDR3 spans 11 residues. Germline CDR1 reads SSHAT; CDR2 reads FNYEAQ (reference sequence).

V is TRBV10-3 and J is TRBJ1-5; TRBD1 aligns across 7 bases. CDR3 length: 14 residues. V was clipped by 2 bases and J by 7 bases; unmatched bases: 5. The germline V gene has CDR1 ENHRY and CDR2 SYGVKD. The CDR3 region is CAISEGRGDQPQHF. The CDR3, as DNA: TGTGCCATCAGTGAGGGCAGGGGGGACCAGCCCCAGCATTTT.

The genes are TRBV28 and TRBJ1-1; no firm D call. Germline CDR1 reads MDHEN; CDR2 reads SYDVKM. Trimming removed 7 bases at V and 3 bases at J, with 21 bases between. The CDR3 contains 16 residues. CDR3 residues: CASTAPRGLSDTEAFF. DNA of the CDR3: TGTGCCAGCACCGCCCCGCGGGGTTTGTCGGACACTGAAGCTTTCTTT.